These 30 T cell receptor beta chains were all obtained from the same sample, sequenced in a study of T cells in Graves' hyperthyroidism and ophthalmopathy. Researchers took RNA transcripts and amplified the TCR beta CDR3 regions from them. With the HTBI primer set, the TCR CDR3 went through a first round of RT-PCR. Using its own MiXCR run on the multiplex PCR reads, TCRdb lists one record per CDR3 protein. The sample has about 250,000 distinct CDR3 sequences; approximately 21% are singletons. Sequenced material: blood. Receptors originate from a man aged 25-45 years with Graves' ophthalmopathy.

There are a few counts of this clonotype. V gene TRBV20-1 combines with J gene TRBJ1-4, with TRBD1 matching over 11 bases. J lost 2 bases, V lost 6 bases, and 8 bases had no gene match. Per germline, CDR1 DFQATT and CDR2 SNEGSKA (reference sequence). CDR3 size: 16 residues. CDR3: CSARNRDRGTNEKLFF. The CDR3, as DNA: TGCAGTGCCCGGAACCGGGACAGGGGGACTAATGAAAAACTGTTTTTT.

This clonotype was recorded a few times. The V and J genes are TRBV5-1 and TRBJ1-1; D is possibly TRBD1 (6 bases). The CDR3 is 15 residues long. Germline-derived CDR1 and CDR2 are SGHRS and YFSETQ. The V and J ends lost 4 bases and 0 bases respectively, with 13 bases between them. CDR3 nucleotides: TGCGCCAGCAGCGTGAGACAGGCGATGAACACTGAAGCTTTCTTT. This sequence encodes CASSVRQAMNTEAFF.

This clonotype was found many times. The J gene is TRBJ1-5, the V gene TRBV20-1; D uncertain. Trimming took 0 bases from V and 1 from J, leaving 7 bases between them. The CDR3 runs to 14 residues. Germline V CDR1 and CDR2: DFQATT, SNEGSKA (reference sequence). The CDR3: CSARDSESNQPQHF. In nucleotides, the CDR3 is TGCAGTGCTAGAGATTCAGAGAGCAATCAGCCCCAGCATTTT.

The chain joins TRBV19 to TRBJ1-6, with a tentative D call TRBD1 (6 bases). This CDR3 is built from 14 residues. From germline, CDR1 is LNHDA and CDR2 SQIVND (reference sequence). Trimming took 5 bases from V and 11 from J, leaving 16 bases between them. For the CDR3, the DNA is TGTGCCAGTAGTTCTACAAGGCAGGGGACACCCCTCCACTTT. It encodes CASSSTRQGTPLHF. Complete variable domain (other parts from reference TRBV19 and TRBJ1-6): DGGITQSPKYLFRKEGQNVTLSCEQNLNHDAMYWYRQDPGQGLRLIYYSQIVNDFQKGDIAEGYSVSREKKESFPLTVTSAQKNPTAFYLCASSSTRQGTPLHFGNGTRLTVT.

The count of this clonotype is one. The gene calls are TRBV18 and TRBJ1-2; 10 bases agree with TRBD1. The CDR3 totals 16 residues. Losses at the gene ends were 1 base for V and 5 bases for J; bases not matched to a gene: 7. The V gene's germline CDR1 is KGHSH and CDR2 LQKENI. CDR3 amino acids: CASSPQGPGQGYGYTF. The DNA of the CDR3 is TGTGCCAGCTCACCACAGGGACCGGGACAGGGGTATGGCTACACCTTC.

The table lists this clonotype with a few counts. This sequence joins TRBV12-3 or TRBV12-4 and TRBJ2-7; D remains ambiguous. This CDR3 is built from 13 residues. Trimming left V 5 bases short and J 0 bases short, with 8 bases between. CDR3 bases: TGTGCCAGCAGTCCCCAAAGCTCCTACGAGCAGTACTTC. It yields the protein CASSPQSSYEQYF.

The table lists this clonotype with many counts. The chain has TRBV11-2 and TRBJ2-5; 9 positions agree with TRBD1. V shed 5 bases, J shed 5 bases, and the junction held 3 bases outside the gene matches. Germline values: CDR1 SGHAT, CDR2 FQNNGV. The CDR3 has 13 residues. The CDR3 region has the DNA TGTGCCAGCAGCAGGGACAGGGCGGAGACCCAGTACTTC. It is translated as CASSRDRAETQYF.

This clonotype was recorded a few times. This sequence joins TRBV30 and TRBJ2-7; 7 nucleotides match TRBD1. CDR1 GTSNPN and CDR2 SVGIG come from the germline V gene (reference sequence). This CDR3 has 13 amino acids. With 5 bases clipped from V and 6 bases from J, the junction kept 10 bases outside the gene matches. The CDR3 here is CAWGGQYVSEQYF. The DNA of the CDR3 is TGTGCCTGGGGGGGACAGTATGTTAGCGAGCAGTACTTC. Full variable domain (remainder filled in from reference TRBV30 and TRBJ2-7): SQTIHQWPATLVQPVGSPLSLECTVEGTSNPNLYWYRQAAGRGLQLLFYSVGIGQISSEVPQNLSASRPQDRQFILSSKKLLLSDSGFYLCAWGGQYVSEQYFGPGTRLTVT.

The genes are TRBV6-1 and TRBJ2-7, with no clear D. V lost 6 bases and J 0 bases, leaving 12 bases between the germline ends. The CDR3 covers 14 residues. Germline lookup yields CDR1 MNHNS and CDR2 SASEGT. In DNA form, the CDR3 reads TGTGCCAGCAGCTCACCACGTAGCTCCTACGAGCAGTACTTC. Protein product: CASSSPRSSYEQYF.

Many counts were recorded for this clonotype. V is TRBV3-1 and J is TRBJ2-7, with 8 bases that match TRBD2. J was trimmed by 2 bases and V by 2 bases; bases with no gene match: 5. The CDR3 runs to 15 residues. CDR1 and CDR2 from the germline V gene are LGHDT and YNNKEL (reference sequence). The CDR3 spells CASSQPGLGTYEQYF. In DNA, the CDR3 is TGTGCCAGCAGCCAACCGGGACTAGGTACCTACGAGCAGTACTTC.

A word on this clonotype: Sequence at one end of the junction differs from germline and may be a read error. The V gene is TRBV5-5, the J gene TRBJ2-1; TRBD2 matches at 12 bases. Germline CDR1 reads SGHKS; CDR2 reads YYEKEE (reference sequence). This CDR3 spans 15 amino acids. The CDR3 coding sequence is TGCGCCAGCAGGGGACTAGCGGGCGACTTCAATGAGCAGTTCTTC. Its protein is CASRGLAGDFNEQFF.

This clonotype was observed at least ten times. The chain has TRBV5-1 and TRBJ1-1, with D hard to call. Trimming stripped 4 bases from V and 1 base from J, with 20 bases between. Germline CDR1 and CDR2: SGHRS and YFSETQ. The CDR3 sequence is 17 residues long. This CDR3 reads CASSLGRSGNGNTEAFF. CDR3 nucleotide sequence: TGCGCCAGCAGCCTAGGTAGATCGGGGAATGGGAACACTGAAGCTTTCTTT.

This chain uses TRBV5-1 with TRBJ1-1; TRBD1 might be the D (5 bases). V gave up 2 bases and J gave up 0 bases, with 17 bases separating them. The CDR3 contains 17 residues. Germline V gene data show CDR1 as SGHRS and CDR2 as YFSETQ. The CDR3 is CASSLATRQDMNTEAFF. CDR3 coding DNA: TGCGCCAGCAGCTTAGCCACCCGTCAGGACATGAACACTGAAGCTTTCTTT.

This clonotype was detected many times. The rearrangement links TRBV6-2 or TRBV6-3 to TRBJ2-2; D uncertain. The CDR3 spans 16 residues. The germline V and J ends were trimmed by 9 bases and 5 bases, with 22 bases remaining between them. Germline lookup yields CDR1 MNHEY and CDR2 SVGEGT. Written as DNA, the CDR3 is TGTGCCAGTGTGGTTAGGCCGACCGCCATGACCGGGGAGCTGTTTTTT. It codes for CASVVRPTAMTGELFF.

CDR3 protein: CASSGGLAGADTQYF. Written as DNA, the CDR3 is TGTGCCAGCTCCGGTGGTCTAGCGGGAGCAGATACGCAGTATTTT. V is TRBV6-2 or TRBV6-3 and J is TRBJ2-3; 10 bases are a match to TRBD2. Looked up from germline, CDR1 is MNHEY and CDR2 is SVGEGT. V shed 8 bases and J 4 bases; nucleotides not matched to a gene: 9. The CDR3 runs to 15 residues.

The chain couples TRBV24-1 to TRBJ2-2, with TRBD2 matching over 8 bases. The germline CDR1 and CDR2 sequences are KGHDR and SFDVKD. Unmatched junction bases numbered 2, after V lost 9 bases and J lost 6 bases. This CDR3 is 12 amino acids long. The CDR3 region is CATEAGAGELFF. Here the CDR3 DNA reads TGTGCCACCGAAGCGGGAGCCGGGGAGCTGTTTTTT.

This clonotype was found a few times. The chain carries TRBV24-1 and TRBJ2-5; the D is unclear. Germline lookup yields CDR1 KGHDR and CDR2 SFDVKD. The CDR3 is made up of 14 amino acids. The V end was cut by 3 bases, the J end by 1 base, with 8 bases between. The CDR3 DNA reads TGTGCCACCAGTGATGTTAATACCCAAGAGACCCAGTACTTC. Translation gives CATSDVNTQETQYF.

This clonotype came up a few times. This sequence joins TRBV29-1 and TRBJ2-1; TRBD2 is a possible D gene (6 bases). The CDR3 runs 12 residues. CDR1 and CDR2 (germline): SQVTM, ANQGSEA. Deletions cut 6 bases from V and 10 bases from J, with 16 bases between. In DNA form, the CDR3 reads TGCAGCGTCGATTTCACAGGAGGGGAGCAGTTCTTC. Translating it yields CSVDFTGGEQFF.

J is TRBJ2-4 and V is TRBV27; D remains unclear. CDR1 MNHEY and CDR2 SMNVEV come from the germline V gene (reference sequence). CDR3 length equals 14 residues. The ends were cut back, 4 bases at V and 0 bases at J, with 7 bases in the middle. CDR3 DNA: TGTGCCAGCAGTTCAAGGATAGCCAAAAACATTCAGTACTTC. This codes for CASSSRIAKNIQYF.

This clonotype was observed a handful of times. Here the CDR3 DNA reads TGTGCCAGCAGTTTATCGTCGGGGCCGAACACTGAAGCTTTCTTT. It encodes CASSLSSGPNTEAFF. The rearrangement joins TRBV27 to TRBJ1-1; a possible D gene is TRBD1 (5 bases). Trimming took off 0 bases at V and 1 base at J, with 9 bases between the two ends. The CDR3 covers 15 residues. Germline-derived CDR1 and CDR2 are MNHEY and SMNVEV (reference sequence).

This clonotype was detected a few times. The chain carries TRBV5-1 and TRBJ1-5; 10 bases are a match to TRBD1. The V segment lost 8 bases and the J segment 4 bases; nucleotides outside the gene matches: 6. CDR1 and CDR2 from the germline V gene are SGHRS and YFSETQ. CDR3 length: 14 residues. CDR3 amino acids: CASTTGGSNQPQHF. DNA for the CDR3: TGCGCCAGTACGACAGGGGGCTCAAATCAGCCCCAGCATTTT.

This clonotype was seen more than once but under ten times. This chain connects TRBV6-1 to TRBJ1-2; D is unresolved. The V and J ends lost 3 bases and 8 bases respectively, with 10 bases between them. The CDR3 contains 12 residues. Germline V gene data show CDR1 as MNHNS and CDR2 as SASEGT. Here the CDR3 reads CASSDRTRGYTF. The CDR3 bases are TGTGCCAGCAGTGACAGGACTCGCGGCTACACCTTC.

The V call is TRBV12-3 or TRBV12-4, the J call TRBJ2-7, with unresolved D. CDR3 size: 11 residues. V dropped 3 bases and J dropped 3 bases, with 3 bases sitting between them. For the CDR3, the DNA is TGTGCCAGCAGTTTCCACTACGAGCAGTACTTC. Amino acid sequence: CASSFHYEQYF.

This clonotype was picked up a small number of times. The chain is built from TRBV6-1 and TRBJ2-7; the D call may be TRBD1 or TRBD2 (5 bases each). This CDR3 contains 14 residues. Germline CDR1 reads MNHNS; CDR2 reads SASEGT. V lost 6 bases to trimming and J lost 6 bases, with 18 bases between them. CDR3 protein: CASSPRDVTLEQYF. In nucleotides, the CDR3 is TGTGCCAGCAGCCCCCGGGACGTAACCCTCGAGCAGTACTTC.

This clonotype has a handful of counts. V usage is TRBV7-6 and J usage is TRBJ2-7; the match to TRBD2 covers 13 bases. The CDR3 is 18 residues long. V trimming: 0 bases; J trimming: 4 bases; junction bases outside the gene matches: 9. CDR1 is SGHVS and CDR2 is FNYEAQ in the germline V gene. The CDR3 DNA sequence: TGTGCCAGCAGCTTAGCGGGCGGACTAGCGGGAGATTGGTACGAGCAGTACTTC. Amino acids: CASSLAGGLAGDWYEQYF.

This CDR3 is CASSPLHQNEQFF. In DNA form, the CDR3 reads TGTGCCAGCTCACCACTCCACCAAAATGAGCAGTTCTTC. This chain joins TRBV18 and TRBJ2-1, with D unclear. The CDR3 consists of 13 residues. V dropped 1 base and J dropped 7 bases, with 8 bases sitting between them. Germline CDR1 reads KGHSH; CDR2 reads LQKENI.

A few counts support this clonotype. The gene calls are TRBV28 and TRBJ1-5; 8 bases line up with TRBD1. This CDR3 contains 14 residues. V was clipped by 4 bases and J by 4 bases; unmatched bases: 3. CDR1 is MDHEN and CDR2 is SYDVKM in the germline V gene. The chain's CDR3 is CASSWTGSNQPQHF. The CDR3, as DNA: TGTGCCAGCAGTTGGACAGGGTCGAATCAGCCCCAGCATTTT.

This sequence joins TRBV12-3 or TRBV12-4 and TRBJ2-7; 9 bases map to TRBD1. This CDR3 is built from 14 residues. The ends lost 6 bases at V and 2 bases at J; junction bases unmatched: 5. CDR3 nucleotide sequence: TGTGCCAGCAGAAGAGGACAGGGGACCTACGAGCAGTACTTC. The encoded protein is CASRRGQGTYEQYF.

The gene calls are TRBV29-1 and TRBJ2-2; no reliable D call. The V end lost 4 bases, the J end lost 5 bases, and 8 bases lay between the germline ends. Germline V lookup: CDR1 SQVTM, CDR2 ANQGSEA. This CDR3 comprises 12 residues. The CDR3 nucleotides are TGCAGCGTTGTGGGTCGTACCGGGGAGCTGTTTTTT. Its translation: CSVVGRTGELFF.

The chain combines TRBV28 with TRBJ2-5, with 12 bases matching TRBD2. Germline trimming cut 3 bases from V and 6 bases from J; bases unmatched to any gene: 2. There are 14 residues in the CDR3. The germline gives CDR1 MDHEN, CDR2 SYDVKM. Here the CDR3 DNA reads TGTGCCAGCAGTTTGACTAGCGGGAGAAAGACCCAGTACTTC. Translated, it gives CASSLTSGRKTQYF.